The clone carrying this TCR beta chain was seen once. All enrollees were roughly 18 to 100 years old and from roughly 26 US areas. The data are from a study of blood T cell repertoires in COVID-19. Turning to the study itself: The cDNA or gDNA used as material had been derived from T cells, B-cell-depleted T cells, or PBMCs.

The method was immunoSEQ multiplex PCR; TCRdb's version includes in-frame clones alone and lacks a portion of them. The table lists 300,000 to 400,000 clones, 85% of them singletons. Per the germline V gene, CDR1 is SGHRS and CDR2 is YFSETQ. This CDR3 contains 16 residues. V lost 4 bases and J 2 bases, leaving 18 bases between the germline ends. Sequencing was carried out using PBMCs or T cells enriched from blood (not recorded which). The sequence derives from a woman in her twenties or thirties who had been exposed to COVID-19. The chain uses TRBV5-1 and TRBJ1-2; a weak D match, TRBD1 (6 bases). CDR3 DNA: TGCGCCAGCAGCCCCAAGTCGGTAGGGGGAAACTATGGCTACACCTTC. Translation gives CASSPKSVGGNYGYTF. Full variable domain (remainder filled in from reference TRBV5-1 and TRBJ1-2): KAGVTQTPRYLIKTRGQQVTLSCSPISGHRSVSWYQQTPGQGLQFLFEYFSETQRNKGNFPGRFSGRQFSNSRSEMNVSTLELGDSALYLCASSPKSVGGNYGYTFGSGTRLTVV.